Following are 26 T cell receptor beta chains from one sample sequenced in a study of CD8 T cells in ankylosing spondylitis. Findings and limits, study-wide: A motif of 7 to 9 highly homologous TCR beta variants was seen as apparently characteristic of ankylosing spondylitis blood.

No antigen has been assigned to these receptors. TCRdb processed the 5' RACE reads anew with MiXCR; each CDR3 protein has one entry. The data hold about 220,000 distinct CDR3 sequences, with 15% to 20% observed a single time. Sequencing used blood, either unsorted or a sorted T cell fraction (not recorded which). All receptors derive from a male donor with ankylosing spondylitis.

This clonotype was found many times. The chain is built from TRBV7-3 and TRBJ1-1; TRBD1 might be the D (5 bases). The CDR3 extends over 13 amino acids. CDR1 and CDR2 from the germline V gene are SGHTA and FQGTGA. The V gene lost 2 bases and the J gene lost 1 base, with 5 bases spanning the gap. CDR3 region: CASSLQGNTEAFF. CDR3 nucleotide sequence: TGTGCCAGCAGCTTACAGGGGAACACTGAAGCTTTCTTT. The whole variable domain, remainder taken from reference TRBV7-3 and TRBJ1-1, is GAGVSQTPSNKVTEKGKYVELRCDPISGHTALYWYRQSLGQGPEFLIYFQGTGAADDSGLPNDRFFAVRPEGSVSTLKIQRTERGDSAVYLCASSLQGNTEAFFGQGTRLTVV.

The chain recombines TRBV12-3 or TRBV12-4 with TRBJ2-1, with TRBD2 matching over 9 bases. This CDR3 has 15 residues. With 5 bases clipped from V and 3 bases from J, the junction kept 5 bases outside the gene matches. CDR3 DNA: TGTGCCAGCAGTACAGCGGGGGGAGGCTACAATGAGCAGTTCTTC. It codes for CASSTAGGGYNEQFF.

In its sample, this clonotype was seen a few times. This chain uses TRBV4-1 with TRBJ2-1; TRBD1 matches at 9 bases. Looked up from germline, CDR1 is MGHRA and CDR2 is YSYEKL. The CDR3 has 16 residues. After removal of 2 bases from V and 7 bases from J, the junction contained 9 bases not matched to a gene. The CDR3 nucleotides read TGCGCCAGCAGCCAATCACAGGGGGCGGAATTAAATGAGCAGTTCTTC. Its translation is CASSQSQGAELNEQFF.

This clonotype was recorded a few times. J is TRBJ2-5 and V is TRBV4-2; 8 bases fit TRBD2. The CDR3 spans 15 residues. Germline V gene sequence: CDR1 LGHNA, CDR2 YNFKEQ. V shed 2 bases, J shed 2 bases, and the junction held 4 bases outside the gene matches. CDR3 sequence: CASSQTGGQQETQYF. The CDR3 DNA sequence: TGTGCCAGCAGCCAAACGGGGGGGCAACAAGAGACCCAGTACTTC.

The chain links TRBV7-9 to TRBJ2-2; 7 nucleotides agree with TRBD2. The J segment lost 5 bases and the V segment lost 5 bases, leaving 11 bases of the junction unmatched. The CDR3 extends over 16 amino acids. Germline values: CDR1 SEHNR, CDR2 FQNEAQ (reference sequence). CDR3: CASSQRTGGGTGELFF. CDR3 in DNA: TGTGCCAGCAGCCAGCGCACGGGAGGAGGAACCGGGGAGCTGTTTTTT.

The chain has TRBV5-6 and TRBJ2-3; 9 positions match TRBD2. CDR1 and CDR2 from the germline V gene are SGHDT and YYEEEE. Trimming removed 0 bases from V and 3 bases from J; junction bases left unmatched: 11. The CDR3 is made up of 18 amino acids. The CDR3 reads CASSLALAGAPFTDTQYF. DNA of the CDR3: TGTGCCAGCAGCTTGGCGTTAGCGGGGGCCCCTTTTACAGATACGCAGTATTTT.

This clonotype was recorded many times. This chain links TRBV29-1 with TRBJ2-2; no reliable D call. Trimming took off 5 bases at V and 2 bases at J, with 15 bases between the two ends. CDR1 is SQVTM and CDR2 is ANQGSEA in the germline V gene. CDR3 size: 15 residues. CDR3 in DNA: TGCAGCGTTCTCTTTAACTTGGATAACACCGGGGAGCTGTTTTTT. Its protein is CSVLFNLDNTGELFF.

The V and J genes are TRBV20-1 and TRBJ1-5, with a tentative D call TRBD1 (6 bases). The CDR3 is 11 residues long. Germline CDR1 DFQATT, CDR2 SNEGSKA (reference sequence). V was pared by 3 bases and J by 13 bases, with 13 bases between. CDR3: CSARDSSTQHF. CDR3 sequence (DNA): TGCAGTGCTAGGGACAGCTCCACTCAGCATTTT.

J is TRBJ2-7 and V is TRBV13, with D uncertain. Trimming removed 0 bases from V and 0 bases from J, with 12 bases in between. CDR1 PRHDT and CDR2 FYEKMQ come from the germline V gene (reference sequence). This CDR3 has 16 amino acids. Here the CDR3 DNA reads TGTGCCAGCAGCTTAGGGCGGCTGAAGAACTCCTACGAGCAGTACTTC. Translated: CASSLGRLKNSYEQYF.

The V and J genes are TRBV27 and TRBJ2-3; 9 positions agree with TRBD2. Germline V CDR1 and CDR2: MNHEY, SMNVEV (reference sequence). This CDR3 region has 14 residues. J lost 4 bases, V lost 7 bases, and 6 bases had no gene match. The CDR3 loop is CASKPRGGADTQYF. The CDR3 DNA sequence: TGTGCCAGCAAGCCTCGCGGGGGGGCAGATACGCAGTATTTT.

The sample holds a few counts of this clonotype. V usage is TRBV4-1 and J usage is TRBJ2-1; TRBD2 matches 9 bases. Trimming cost V 1 base and J 7 bases; bases outside gene matches: 8. This CDR3 is built from 16 residues. Germline V CDR1 and CDR2: MGHRA, YSYEKL. The CDR3 reads CASSQVSGGTLNEQFF. The CDR3 bases are TGCGCCAGCAGCCAAGTCAGCGGGGGGACGTTGAATGAGCAGTTCTTC.

This clonotype has a handful of counts. This rearrangement joins TRBV7-8 to TRBJ2-1, with a weak D call TRBD2 (6 bases). The CDR3 sequence is 11 residues long. The V and J ends lost 5 bases and 10 bases respectively, with 9 bases between them. Germline loops: CDR1 SGHVS, CDR2 FQNEAQ. The DNA of the CDR3 is TGTGCCAGCAGCCTCCGGGGGGAGCAGTTCTTC. Translation: CASSLRGEQFF.

The chain has TRBV28 and TRBJ1-1; 7 bases fit TRBD1. There are 13 residues in the CDR3. Germline CDR1 reads MDHEN; CDR2 reads SYDVKM. With V trimmed by 6 bases and J by 4 bases, 5 bases remained unmatched. The CDR3 is CASRPQGVTEAFF. The CDR3, as DNA: TGTGCCAGCAGACCGCAGGGGGTCACTGAAGCTTTCTTT.

The chain couples TRBV4-1 to TRBJ2-7; 8 bases fit TRBD2. This CDR3 is built from 17 residues. Germline-derived CDR1 and CDR2 are MGHRA and YSYEKL. J lost 6 bases, V lost 5 bases, and 18 bases had no gene match. CDR3 in DNA: TGCGCCAGCAGCGGCTGGTCAGCGGGGGAAAGGGGTCTCGAGCAGTACTTC. Its translation: CASSGWSAGERGLEQYF.

The V call is TRBV4-3, the J call TRBJ1-6, with D uncertain. This CDR3 region has 14 residues. Trimming stripped 1 base from V and 6 bases from J, with 7 bases between. Germline assignment: CDR1 LGHNA and CDR2 YSLEER. The CDR3 bases are TGCGCCAGCAGCCAAGGTGGTGCTAATTCACCCCTCCACTTT. Protein: CASSQGGANSPLHF.

The chain uses TRBV4-2 and TRBJ1-1, with D unclear. V shed 6 bases and J shed 3 bases, with 17 bases lying between them. CDR3 length equals 15 residues. Germline CDR1 reads LGHNA; CDR2 reads YNFKEQ. As DNA, the CDR3 is TGTGCCAGCAGTCAGGACCTGGAGGCGGACACTGAAGCTTTCTTT. Translation gives CASSQDLEADTEAFF.

This clonotype was picked up one time. The chain recombines TRBV18 with TRBJ2-7; 9 positions match TRBD1. The CDR3 covers 16 residues. Per the germline V gene, CDR1 is KGHSH and CDR2 is LQKENI. Losses at the gene ends were 1 base for V and 1 base for J; bases not matched to a gene: 5. The CDR3 nucleotides are TGTGCCAGCTCACCACAATCCGGGACAGGGTCCTACGAGCAGTACTTC. The encoded protein is CASSPQSGTGSYEQYF.

This clonotype showed up just a few times. The gene calls are TRBV12-3 or TRBV12-4 and TRBJ2-7; 13 bases align to TRBD2. The CDR3 runs 17 residues. V shed 6 bases, J shed 0 bases, and the junction held 8 bases outside the gene matches. As DNA, the CDR3 is TGTGCCAGCAGAGGACTAGCGGGGGCCACGAGCTCCTACGAGCAGTACTTC. Its protein product is CASRGLAGATSSYEQYF.

The V call is TRBV20-1, the J call TRBJ2-3, with D uncertain. V lost 3 bases to trimming and J lost 2 bases, with 12 bases between them. Germline V lookup: CDR1 DFQATT, CDR2 SNEGSKA (reference sequence). This CDR3 is 14 amino acids long. CDR3 sequence (DNA): TGCAGTGCTAGGGACCCGCTATCCACAGATACGCAGTATTTT. This gives the protein CSARDPLSTDTQYF.

This clonotype has only a few counts. The chain is built from TRBV12-3 or TRBV12-4 and TRBJ1-1; D uncertain. V shed 6 bases and J shed 3 bases, with 14 bases lying between them. This CDR3 has 14 residues. The CDR3 protein is CASRDLSWDTEAFF. For the CDR3, the DNA is TGTGCCAGCAGAGACCTATCTTGGGACACTGAAGCTTTCTTT.

This rearrangement joins TRBV20-1 to TRBJ1-1; D is unresolved. V was clipped by 2 bases and J by 2 bases, with 6 bases between them. The CDR3 runs to 12 residues. The germline CDR1 and CDR2 sequences are DFQATT and SNEGSKA (reference sequence). Here the CDR3 DNA reads TGCAGTGCTAGATTGGGAAACACTGAAGCTTTCTTT. It encodes CSARLGNTEAFF.

This clonotype was seen more than once but under ten times. The chain has TRBV29-1 and TRBJ2-3, with 8 bases aligning to TRBD2. Germline CDR1 and CDR2: SQVTM and ANQGSEA. CDR3 size: 12 residues. V lost 6 bases, J lost 4 bases, and 3 bases stayed unmatched. The CDR3 region is CSVRTSPDTQYF. The CDR3, as DNA: TGCAGCGTCAGGACTAGCCCAGATACGCAGTATTTT.

This clonotype occurred a few times. V and J are TRBV7-9 and TRBJ1-4, with D maybe TRBD1 (6 bases). The ends were cut back, 4 bases at V and 6 bases at J, with 15 bases in the middle. The CDR3 sequence is 15 residues long. Germline V CDR1 and CDR2: SEHNR, FQNEAQ (reference sequence). The CDR3: CASSSGHLRDEKLFF. CDR3 DNA: TGTGCCAGCAGCTCGGGACACCTACGCGATGAAAAACTGTTTTTT.

This sequence joins TRBV24-1 and TRBJ1-2, with D tentatively TRBD1 (5 bases). This CDR3 spans 13 amino acids. CDR1 KGHDR and CDR2 SFDVKD come from the germline V gene. V was clipped by 2 bases and J by 6 bases, with 9 bases between them. CDR3 in amino acids: CATSDWAGNGYTF. The CDR3 DNA reads TGTGCCACCAGTGATTGGGCAGGGAATGGCTACACCTTC.

This clonotype was detected only a few times. The rearrangement joins TRBV29-1 to TRBJ2-1; TRBD2 agrees at 7 bases. The CDR3 totals 14 residues. The germline CDR1 and CDR2 sequences are SQVTM and ANQGSEA. The trim removed 4 bases at V and 7 bases at J, leaving 10 bases unmatched. The CDR3 DNA follows: TGCAGCGTTGCGGAGGGAGGGCCATGGAATGAGCAGTTCTTC. Translation: CSVAEGGPWNEQFF.

This clonotype turned up a few times. The genes are TRBV20-1 and TRBJ1-5; possible D gene TRBD1, 5 bases. The germline CDR1 and CDR2 sequences are DFQATT and SNEGSKA (reference sequence). The CDR3 extends over 15 amino acids. V shed 6 bases and J shed 2 bases, with 17 bases lying between them. CDR3 loop: CSARQFYGGNQPQHF. CDR3 DNA: TGCAGTGCCAGACAGTTCTACGGGGGCAATCAGCCCCAGCATTTT.